The rows below give T cell receptor beta chains drawn from one sample of a study of Graves' ophthalmopathy and Graves' hyperthyroidism. TCRdb fed the multiplex PCR reads into MiXCR, producing one record per CDR3 protein. This table holds hundreds of thousands of distinct CDR3 sequences, over 20% found once. Sequenced input: peripheral blood. These receptors all come from a woman aged 18-35 years with stable Graves' hyperthyroidism. Some clones in this sample may be carry-over from other donors' samples. CDR3s include the opening cysteine and the closing phenylalanine or tryptophan. Fields, in order: V gene, J gene, clone size, D gene, CDR3 protein, CDR3 DNA. The D gene is left open where the match is weak. Size values are once, few and many counts, or a class for expanded clones, and some rows have none.

TRBV4-1,TRBJ2-5,many,TRBD2,CASSQGDGRIQETQYF,TGCGCCAGCAGCCAAGGGGACGGGAGGATCCAAGAGACCCAGTACTTC
TRBV28,TRBJ2-7,-,-,CASGEWPKDYEQYF,TGTGCCAGCGGAGAGTGGCCCAAAGACTACGAGCAGTACTTC
TRBV12-3/TRBV12-4,TRBJ2-5,many,-,CASSSPWGETQYF,TGTGCCAGCAGTTCGCCGTGGGGAGAGACCCAGTACTTC
TRBV6-1,TRBJ2-3,many,TRBD2,CASSERLAGGPGDTQYF,TGTGCCAGCAGTGAGCGACTAGCGGGAGGGCCAGGGGATACGCAGTATTTT
TRBV6-1,TRBJ1-2,many,-,CASSEAVAHYGYTF,TGTGCCAGCAGTGAAGCGGTGGCGCACTATGGCTACACCTTC
TRBV20-1,TRBJ2-2,-,-,CSARNRETTGELFF,TGCAGTGCTAGAAACAGAGAAACCACCGGGGAGCTGTTTTTT
TRBV2,TRBJ2-2,-,-,CASSEGIAGAPGELFF,TGTGCCAGCAGTGAAGGGATTGCGGGGGCCCCCGGGGAGCTGTTTTTT
TRBV6-1,TRBJ1-2,many,-,CVSRKTDSENYGYTF,TGTGTCAGCAGAAAAACGGACAGCGAAAACTATGGCTACACCTTC
TRBV28,TRBJ2-6,many,TRBD1,CASRPQGARGANVLTF,TGTGCCAGCAGGCCACAGGGGGCGAGGGGGGCCAACGTCCTGACTTTC
TRBV7-3,TRBJ2-7,once,-,CASSPDSQGEQYF,TGTGCCAGCAGCCCGGACTCCCAGGGCGAGCAGTACTTC
TRBV20-1,TRBJ2-7,many,TRBD2,CSARDPGLAGNEQYF,TGCAGTGCTAGAGACCCGGGACTAGCGGGCAACGAGCAGTACTTC
TRBV29-1,TRBJ1-2,-,-,CSVETPLYYGYTF,TGCAGCGTTGAGACACCGCTGTACTATGGCTACACCTTC
TRBV27,TRBJ1-2,few,TRBD1,CASSPWTGGKDGYTF,TGTGCCAGCAGTCCTTGGACAGGGGGAAAAGATGGCTACACCTTC
TRBV10-2,TRBJ2-7,-,-,CASSQTPPGTYEQYF,TGCGCCAGCAGCCAAACCCCTCCGGGGACCTACGAGCAGTACTTC
TRBV20-1,TRBJ2-7,many,-,CSARQPLSEQYF,TGCAGTGCTAGACAACCGCTGAGCGAGCAGTACTTC
TRBV6-1,TRBJ1-6,-,TRBD1,CASRVDRDSSPLHF,TGTGCCAGCAGAGTGGACAGGGATTCCTCACCCCTCCACTTT
TRBV20-1,TRBJ2-7,many,TRBD2,CSAVGLAGSSYEQYF,TGCAGTGCGGTCGGACTAGCGGGAAGCTCCTACGAGCAGTACTTC
TRBV6-2/TRBV6-3,TRBJ2-7,many,-,CASSPSSFGEQYF,TGTGCCAGCAGTCCCAGTAGTTTCGGCGAGCAGTACTTC
TRBV2,TRBJ1-5,many,-,CASNQGNQPQHF,TGTGCCAGCAACCAAGGGAATCAGCCCCAGCATTTT
TRBV6-5,TRBJ2-7,-,-,CASSYSGRGPYEQYF,TGTGCCAGCAGTTACTCGGGCAGGGGCCCCTACGAGCAGTACTTC
TRBV6-1,TRBJ2-7,many,-,CASSIRDSYEQYF,TGTGCCAGCAGCATCAGAGATTCCTACGAGCAGTACTTC
TRBV11-2,TRBJ2-7,many,TRBD2,CASSLGGGRYEQYF,TGTGCCAGCAGCTTGGGCGGGGGGAGGTACGAGCAGTACTTC
TRBV12-3/TRBV12-4,TRBJ1-2,few,-,CASSRVLEIAVDGYTF,TGTGCCAGCAGTCGTGTCCTAGAGATAGCGGTTGATGGCTACACCTTC
TRBV4-1,TRBJ2-4,many,-,CASSPRGGHEGGLQYF,TGCGCCAGCAGCCCGCGAGGGGGACACGAGGGGGGACTTCAGTACTTC
TRBV6-1,TRBJ2-4,many,-,CASRLATKGDIQYF,TGTGCCAGCAGACTAGCCACAAAAGGGGACATTCAGTACTTC
TRBV6-2/TRBV6-3,TRBJ1-5,many,-,CASSYFVLQSNQPQHF,TGTGCCAGCAGTTACTTCGTGTTACAGAGCAATCAGCCCCAGCATTTT
TRBV29-1,TRBJ2-4,-,-,CSAGHGKDIKYF,TGCAGCGCGGGACACGGGAAGGACATTAAGTACTTC
TRBV6-4,TRBJ1-6,-,-,CASSRAAQDNSPLHF,TGTGCCAGCAGTCGAGCAGCACAGGATAATTCACCCCTCCACTTT
TRBV5-5,TRBJ1-1,many,-,CASSFGGPPTEAFF,TGTGCCAGCAGCTTCGGGGGACCTCCCACTGAAGCTTTCTTT
TRBV28,TRBJ1-3,few,-,CASSPRDLKSSGNTIYF,TGTGCCAGCAGCCCAAGGGATTTGAAGAGCTCTGGAAACACCATATATTTT
TRBV9,TRBJ1-2,many,TRBD1,CASSGTGTGDLSYYGYTF,TGTGCCAGCAGCGGTACCGGGACAGGGGACCTGTCGTACTATGGCTACACCTTC
TRBV24-1,TRBJ2-2,few,-,CATSDSVQRGGELFF,TGTGCCACCAGTGATTCGGTACAGCGAGGCGGGGAGCTGTTTTTT
TRBV20-1,TRBJ1-2,many,-,CSARGQESFGYTF,TGCAGTGCTAGAGGGCAGGAGAGCTTTGGCTACACCTTC
TRBV6-2/TRBV6-3,TRBJ1-1,-,-,CASSYSAEKLNTEAFF,TGTGCCAGCAGTTACTCGGCCGAAAAACTAAACACTGAAGCTTTCTTT
TRBV30,TRBJ1-3,many,-,CAWSGSFNTIYF,TGTGCCTGGAGTGGGTCTTTTAACACCATATATTTT
TRBV20-1,TRBJ2-7,many,-,CSAGGGHEQYF,TGCAGTGCGGGAGGGGGCCACGAGCAGTACTTC
TRBV19,TRBJ1-2,many,-,CASSIALGHPGPYGYTF,TGTGCCAGTAGTATAGCCCTGGGGCACCCGGGCCCCTATGGCTACACCTTC
TRBV15,TRBJ1-2,-,TRBD1,CATSTYRGVGGYTF,TGTGCCACCAGCACTTACAGGGGGGTAGGAGGCTACACCTTC
TRBV19,TRBJ1-1,many,-,CASSIRPGNTEAFF,TGTGCCAGTAGTATTCGTCCAGGGAATACTGAAGCTTTCTTT
TRBV27,TRBJ2-5,many,-,CASSLRDALGETQYF,TGTGCCAGCAGTTTGCGGGACGCACTTGGGGAGACCCAGTACTTC
TRBV29-1,TRBJ1-1,-,-,CSVPTSTEAFF,TGCAGCGTTCCAACGAGCACTGAAGCTTTCTTT
TRBV19,TRBJ1-1,many,-,CASSIVSGGEAFF,TGTGCCAGTAGTATAGTATCGGGCGGTGAAGCTTTCTTT
TRBV15,TRBJ1-1,many,-,CATSTRGMGTEAFF,TGTGCCACCAGCACAAGGGGCATGGGGACTGAAGCTTTCTTT
TRBV19,TRBJ2-7,many,-,CASSIEPQYEQYF,TGTGCCAGTAGTATAGAGCCGCAATACGAGCAGTACTTC
TRBV29-1,TRBJ2-4,many,-,CSAVGYKNIQYF,TGCAGCGCTGTAGGTTACAAAAACATTCAGTACTTC
TRBV28,TRBJ2-5,many,TRBD2,CASSFGLAGKTQYF,TGTGCCAGCAGTTTCGGGCTAGCGGGGAAGACCCAGTACTTC
TRBV6-5,TRBJ1-1,many,-,CASSYSMTGNTEAFF,TGTGCCAGCAGTTACTCCATGACGGGGAACACTGAAGCTTTCTTT
TRBV12-3/TRBV12-4,TRBJ1-1,many,-,CASSRRQNTEAFF,TGTGCCAGCAGCCGCAGGCAGAACACTGAAGCTTTCTTT
TRBV28,TRBJ2-5,many,-,CASSATTPGQETQYF,TGTGCCAGCAGTGCCACAACCCCCGGCCAAGAGACCCAGTACTTC
TRBV20-1,TRBJ2-7,many,-,CSVPGGTYEQYF,TGCAGTGTTCCAGGGGGGACCTACGAGCAGTACTTC
TRBV12-5,TRBJ2-5,many,TRBD2,CASGLVLVAGGPWETQYF,TGTGCTAGTGGTTTGGTACTGGTAGCGGGGGGGCCGTGGGAGACCCAGTACTTC
TRBV12-3/TRBV12-4,TRBJ1-1,-,-,CASSSSGIEAFF,TGTGCCAGCAGTTCCTCAGGGATTGAAGCTTTCTTT
TRBV27,TRBJ2-5,many,TRBD2,CASSSLTSGGPQETQYF,TGTGCCAGCAGCTCCCTTACTAGCGGGGGGCCACAAGAGACCCAGTACTTC
TRBV7-9,TRBJ1-1,many,-,CASSLAGIAEAFF,TGTGCCAGCAGCTTAGCAGGGATCGCTGAAGCTTTCTTT
TRBV7-2,TRBJ1-1,many,-,CASSLAFVTEAFF,TGTGCCAGCAGCTTAGCCTTTGTGACTGAAGCTTTCTTT